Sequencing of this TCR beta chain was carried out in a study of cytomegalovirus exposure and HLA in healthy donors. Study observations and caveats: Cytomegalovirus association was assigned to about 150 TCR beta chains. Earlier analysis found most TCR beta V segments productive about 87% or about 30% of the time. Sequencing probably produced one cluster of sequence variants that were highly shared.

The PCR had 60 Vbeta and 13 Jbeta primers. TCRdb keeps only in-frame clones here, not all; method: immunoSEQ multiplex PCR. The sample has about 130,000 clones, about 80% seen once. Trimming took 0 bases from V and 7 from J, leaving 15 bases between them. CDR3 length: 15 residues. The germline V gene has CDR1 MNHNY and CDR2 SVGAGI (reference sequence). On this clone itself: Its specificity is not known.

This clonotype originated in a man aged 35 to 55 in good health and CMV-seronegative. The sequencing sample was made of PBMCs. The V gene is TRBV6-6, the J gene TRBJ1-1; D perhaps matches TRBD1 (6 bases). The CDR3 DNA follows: TGTGCCAGCAGTTACTCCCCCACCAGGGGCATTGAAGCTTTCTTT. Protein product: CASSYSPTRGIEAFF.